The 27 T cell receptor beta chains presented below share a single source sample, sequenced in a study of cytomegalovirus exposure and HLA in healthy donors. Researchers ran the PCR with 60 Vbeta and 13 Jbeta primers. Profiling relied on immunoSEQ multiplex PCR, and the TCRdb table lists in-frame clones only, not all of them. The profile shows about 190,000 clones, roughly 90% of them singletons. Sequences were obtained from PBMCs. The receptors here all came from a boy younger than 10 in good health and CMV-seronegative.

This clone was seen only a few times. The chain links TRBV18 to TRBJ1-1, with D maybe TRBD1 (5 bases). V lost 4 bases and J 13 bases, leaving 10 bases between the germline ends. The CDR3 is made up of 10 amino acids. From germline, CDR1 is KGHSH and CDR2 LQKENI. The CDR3 spells CASSQGTHFF. CDR3 coding DNA: TGTGCCAGCTCACAGGGGACTCATTTCTTT.

The chain uses TRBV11-2 and TRBJ2-5, with 9 bases identical to TRBD1. The last part of the DNA fits TRBJ2-7 better; the J call may be wrong. In germline, CDR1 is SGHAT, CDR2 FQNNGV. The CDR3 length is 13 residues. The CDR3 DNA sequence: TGTGCCAGCAGCCGGGACAGGGTCCACGAGCAGTACTTC. Encoded protein: CASSRDRVHEQYF.

This chain uses TRBV19 with TRBJ1-5; D is ambiguous. Trimming shortened V by 4 bases and J by 0 bases, and 10 bases separated the two germline ends. This CDR3 spans 15 amino acids. Germline V CDR1 and CDR2: LNHDA, SQIVND (reference sequence). CDR3 sequence reads: CASSSDFYSNQPQHF. CDR3 DNA sequence: TGTGCCAGTAGTAGTGACTTTTATAGCAATCAGCCCCAGCATTTT.

The chain couples TRBV28 to TRBJ1-5; D remains ambiguous. Trimming left V 2 bases short and J 0 bases short, with 8 bases between. This CDR3 has 15 residues. Per the germline V gene, CDR1 is MDHEN and CDR2 is SYDVKM. Here the CDR3 reads CASSLSINSNQPQHF. CDR3 DNA sequence: TGTGCCAGCAGTTTAAGCATCAATAGCAATCAGCCCCAGCATTTT.

The rearrangement uses TRBV14 and TRBJ2-5; TRBD1 is a possible D gene (5 bases). CDR1 and CDR2 (germline): SGHDN, FVKESK. V was clipped by 4 bases and J by 9 bases, with 15 bases between them. The CDR3 runs 13 residues. CDR3 sequence: CASSPQGSSAQYF. The CDR3 nucleotides read TGTGCCAGCAGCCCCCAGGGTAGCTCTGCCCAGTACTTC.

The chain is built from TRBV7-9 and TRBJ2-7, with D hard to call. V was trimmed by 4 bases and J by 7 bases, leaving 17 bases between them. This CDR3 comprises 14 residues. Germline V gives CDR1 SEHNR, CDR2 FQNEAQ (reference sequence). This chain's CDR3 is CASSSVARMTEQYF. Written as DNA, the CDR3 is TGTGCCAGCAGCTCAGTCGCCAGGATGACGGAGCAGTACTTC.

The genes are TRBV27 and TRBJ1-5, with D maybe TRBD1 (6 bases). The germline V and J ends were trimmed by 7 bases and 7 bases, with 11 bases remaining between them. This CDR3 has 12 amino acids. Germline V CDR1 and CDR2: MNHEY, SMNVEV (reference sequence). The CDR3 region has the DNA TGTGCCAGCAAAAGTAGGGGGCAGCCCCAGCATTTT. This sequence encodes CASKSRGQPQHF.

On this clone itself: The identical CDR3 is also encoded by other nucleotide sequences in the sample. The chain combines TRBV7-9 with TRBJ1-3; D gene ambiguous. CDR3 length equals 12 residues. Germline CDR1 SEHNR, CDR2 FQNEAQ (reference sequence). Trimming took off 3 bases at V and 4 bases at J, with 4 bases between the two ends. CDR3 region: CASSLSGNTIYF. CDR3 coding DNA: TGTGCCAGCAGCTTGTCGGGAAACACCATATATTTT. Together with reference TRBV7-9 and TRBJ1-3, the CDR3 gives the full variable domain: DTGVSQNPRHKITKRGQNVTFRCDPISEHNRLYWYRQTLGQGPEFLTYFQNEAQLEKSRLLSDRFSAERPKGSFSTLEIQRTEQGDSAMYLCASSLSGNTIYFGEGSWLTVV.

This rearrangement joins TRBV29-1 to TRBJ2-5; TRBD2 matches 9 bases. With V trimmed by 8 bases and J by 0 bases, 22 bases remained unmatched. The CDR3 extends over 19 amino acids. CDR1 and CDR2 (germline): SQVTM, ANQGSEA. CDR3 loop: CSPLSPPLASGKNQETQYF. In DNA form, the CDR3 reads TGCAGCCCCCTATCCCCCCCGCTGGCTAGCGGGAAAAACCAAGAGACCCAGTACTTC.

This rearrangement joins TRBV7-9 to TRBJ2-7; TRBD2 matches at 7 bases. Germline CDR1 is SEHNR and CDR2 is FQNEAQ (reference sequence). There are 18 residues in the CDR3. CDR3 sequence reads: CSTSLFLAGVSLAYEQYF. Written as DNA, the CDR3 is TGTTCCACCTCACTGTTCCTGGCGGGGGTCTCTTTAGCCTACGAGCAGTACTTC.

This chain joins TRBV2 and TRBJ2-1, with 12 nucleotides matching TRBD2. The trim removed 7 bases at V and 15 bases at J, leaving 10 bases unmatched. The CDR3 runs 13 residues. CDR1 and CDR2 from the germline V gene are SNHLY and FYNNEI. The CDR3 spells CASKASGGARSFF. CDR3 sequence (DNA): TGTGCCAGCAAGGCTAGCGGGGGGGCCCGGTCGTTCTTC.

The chain recombines TRBV19 with TRBJ1-1, with D tentatively TRBD1 (6 bases). This CDR3 region has 17 residues. V dropped 1 base and J dropped 2 bases, with 17 bases sitting between them. CDR1 and CDR2 from the germline V gene are LNHDA and SQIVND (reference sequence). The CDR3 loop reads CASSIASAGTPNTEAFF. CDR3 nucleotide sequence: TGTGCCAGTAGTATAGCCTCCGCCGGGACACCTAACACTGAAGCTTTCTTT. The full variable domain, in which reference TRBV19 and TRBJ1-1 provide the parts outside the CDR3, is DGGITQSPKYLFRKEGQNVTLSCEQNLNHDAMYWYRQDPGQGLRLIYYSQIVNDFQKGDIAEGYSVSREKKESFPLTVTSAQKNPTAFYLCASSIASAGTPNTEAFFGQGTRLTVV.

The rearrangement joins TRBV11-3 to TRBJ2-5; 8 bases are a match to TRBD1. CDR1 is SGHNT and CDR2 is YENEEA in the germline V gene. Trimming cost V 6 bases and J 4 bases; bases outside gene matches: 16. CDR3 length: 17 amino acids. The CDR3 DNA reads TGTGCCAGCAGTCCAGGGGGCCGGGAGAGCTGGGCAGAGACCCAGTACTTC. This encodes CASSPGGRESWAETQYF.

Here the CDR3 DNA reads TGTGCCAGTAGTCCAGGATTGGAGACCCAGTACTTC. The encoded protein is CASSPGLETQYF. V and J are TRBV19 and TRBJ2-5; D unclear. The length of the CDR3 is 12 residues. Per the germline V gene, CDR1 is LNHDA and CDR2 is SQIVND (reference sequence). Deletions cut 5 bases from V and 5 bases from J, with 9 bases between.

The chain carries TRBV19 and TRBJ2-5; a possible D gene is TRBD1 (5 bases). Germline V CDR1 and CDR2: LNHDA, SQIVND (reference sequence). Trimming cost V 10 bases and J 5 bases, with 17 bases left between them. This CDR3 is 13 amino acids long. The CDR3 reads CATRDQGTETQYF. As DNA, the CDR3 is TGTGCCACCAGGGATCAGGGAACGGAGACCCAGTACTTC.

The chain carries TRBV6-4 and TRBJ2-2, with 9 bases matching TRBD1. Germline values: CDR1 MRHNA, CDR2 SNTAGT. This CDR3 region has 15 residues. V shed 6 bases and J 4 bases; nucleotides not matched to a gene: 6. CDR3 coding DNA: TGTGCCAGCAGCTCCGGGACAGGGAGCACCGGGGAGCTGTTTTTT. Translation gives CASSSGTGSTGELFF.

J is TRBJ2-3 and V is TRBV27; TRBD1 aligns across 9 bases. The germline V gene encodes CDR1 MNHEY and CDR2 SMNVEV (reference sequence). Trimming removed 7 bases from V and 3 bases from J; junction bases left unmatched: 8. The CDR3 covers 15 residues. CDR3 region: CASKGRDRVTDTQYF. CDR3 nucleotides: TGTGCCAGCAAGGGCCGGGACAGGGTAACAGATACGCAGTATTTT.

The V gene is TRBV19, the J gene TRBJ2-7, with D maybe TRBD2 (8 bases). This CDR3 is built from 14 residues. Germline V gene data show CDR1 as LNHDA and CDR2 as SQIVND (reference sequence). The V gene lost 6 bases and the J gene lost 5 bases, with 17 bases spanning the gap. The DNA for the CDR3 is TGTGCCAGTAGCGGGAGGGCCCAGGGGGACGAGCAGTACTTC. Encoded protein: CASSGRAQGDEQYF.

CDR3 region: CASSPQGSNYGYTF. The CDR3, as DNA: TGTGCCAGCTCCCCCCAGGGGAGTAACTATGGCTACACCTTC. The J gene is TRBJ1-2, the V gene TRBV18, with D possibly TRBD1 on 6 matching bases. This CDR3 has 14 residues. Germline V CDR1 and CDR2: KGHSH, LQKENI. Trimming shortened V by 6 bases and J by 1 base, and 12 bases separated the two germline ends.

The rearrangement uses TRBV27 and TRBJ1-5; D is possibly TRBD1 (5 bases). V lost 3 bases, J lost 0 bases, and 6 bases lay in between. This CDR3 region has 14 residues. The germline V gene has CDR1 MNHEY and CDR2 SMNVEV (reference sequence). CDR3 protein: CASSFRGSNQPQHF. CDR3 DNA sequence: TGTGCCAGCAGTTTTAGGGGTAGCAATCAGCCCCAGCATTTT.

The chain has TRBV6-6 and TRBJ2-7, with D tentatively TRBD2 (5 bases). Germline V gene lookup returns CDR1 MNHNY and CDR2 SVGAGI (reference sequence). V was clipped by 1 base and J by 4 bases, with 11 bases between them. CDR3 length equals 14 residues. The CDR3 sequence: CASSYFGRGYEQYF. The CDR3 bases are TGTGCCAGCAGTTACTTTGGTCGGGGTTACGAGCAGTACTTC.

V and J are TRBV29-1 and TRBJ1-1, with a weak D call TRBD1 (5 bases). CDR1 and CDR2 from the germline V gene are SQVTM and ANQGSEA. The CDR3 extends over 15 amino acids. V was pared by 8 bases and J by 2 bases, with 21 bases between. CDR3 in DNA: TGCAGCTCCCTTGGGACTCTTGTCGGCAACACTGAAGCTTTCTTT. This translates into CSSLGTLVGNTEAFF.

V gene TRBV7-6 combines with J gene TRBJ2-1; 7 nucleotides line up with TRBD2. The CDR3 covers 15 residues. The ends lost 3 bases at V and 7 bases at J; junction bases unmatched: 9. In germline, CDR1 is SGHVS, CDR2 FNYEAQ. The CDR3 region has the DNA TGTGCCAGCAGCTTGGTCACTAGCGAAGGGAATGAGCAGTTCTTC. Its protein is CASSLVTSEGNEQFF. Drawing the rest from reference TRBV7-6 and TRBJ2-1, the complete variable domain is GAGVSQSPRYKVTKRGQDVALRCDPISGHVSLYWYRQALGQGPEFLTYFNYEAQQDKSGLPNDRFSAERPEGSISTLTIQRTEQRDSAMYRCASSLVTSEGNEQFFGPGTRLTVL.

This clone was picked up a small number of times. The genes are TRBV5-6 and TRBJ2-5, with TRBD2 matching over 8 bases. V shed 0 bases and J 5 bases; nucleotides not matched to a gene: 15. CDR3 length equals 18 residues. CDR1 and CDR2 (germline): SGHDT, YYEEEE. CDR3 sequence: CASSLVAGGGMGTETQYF. DNA for the CDR3: TGTGCCAGCAGCTTGGTCGCGGGGGGAGGTATGGGTACGGAGACCCAGTACTTC.

The V and J genes are TRBV27 and TRBJ2-2; 7 bases map to TRBD1. V shed 6 bases, J shed 5 bases, and the junction held 6 bases outside the gene matches. CDR1 and CDR2 (germline): MNHEY, SMNVEV (reference sequence). This CDR3 is built from 14 residues. This CDR3 is CASRQGLSTGELFF. Here the CDR3 DNA reads TGTGCCAGCAGACAGGGGCTGAGTACCGGGGAGCTGTTTTTT.

The chain uses TRBV4-1 and TRBJ1-1; no firm D call. Trimming removed 0 bases at V and 3 bases at J, with 17 bases between. Germline-derived CDR1 and CDR2 are MGHRA and YSYEKL. This CDR3 contains 17 residues. The DNA for the CDR3 is TGCGCCAGCAGCCAAGATGCACTAATGACCTCATACACTGAAGCTTTCTTT. As protein: CASSQDALMTSYTEAFF.

The genes are TRBV30 and TRBJ2-5; D is possibly TRBD1 (6 bases). The CDR3 length is 12 residues. Germline CDR1 is GTSNPN and CDR2 is SVGIG (reference sequence). V lost 3 bases to trimming and J lost 5 bases, with 10 bases between them. CDR3 region: CAWSQGRETQYF. CDR3 in DNA: TGTGCCTGGAGCCAGGGGCGGGAGACCCAGTACTTC.